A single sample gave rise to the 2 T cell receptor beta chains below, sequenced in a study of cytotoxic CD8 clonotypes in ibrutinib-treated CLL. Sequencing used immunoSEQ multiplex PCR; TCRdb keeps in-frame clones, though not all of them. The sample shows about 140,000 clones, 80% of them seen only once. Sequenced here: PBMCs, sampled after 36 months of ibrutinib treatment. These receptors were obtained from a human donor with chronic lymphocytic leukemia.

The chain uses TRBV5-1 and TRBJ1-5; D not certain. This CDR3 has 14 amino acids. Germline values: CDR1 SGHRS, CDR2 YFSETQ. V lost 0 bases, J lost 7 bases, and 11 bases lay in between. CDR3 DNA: TGCGCCAGCAGCTTGGATCATAGAGGGCAGCCCCAGCATTTT. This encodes CASSLDHRGQPQHF. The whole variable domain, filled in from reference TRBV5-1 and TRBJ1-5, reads KAGVTQTPRYLIKTRGQQVTLSCSPISGHRSVSWYQQTPGQGLQFLFEYFSETQRNKGNFPGRFSGRQFSNSRSEMNVSTLELGDSALYLCASSLDHRGQPQHFGDGTRLSIL.

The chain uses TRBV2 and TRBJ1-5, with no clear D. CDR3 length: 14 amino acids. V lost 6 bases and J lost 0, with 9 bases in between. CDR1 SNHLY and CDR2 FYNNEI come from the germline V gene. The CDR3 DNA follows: TGTGCCAGCAGCGACGAATATAGCAATCAGCCCCAGCATTTT. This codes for CASSDEYSNQPQHF.